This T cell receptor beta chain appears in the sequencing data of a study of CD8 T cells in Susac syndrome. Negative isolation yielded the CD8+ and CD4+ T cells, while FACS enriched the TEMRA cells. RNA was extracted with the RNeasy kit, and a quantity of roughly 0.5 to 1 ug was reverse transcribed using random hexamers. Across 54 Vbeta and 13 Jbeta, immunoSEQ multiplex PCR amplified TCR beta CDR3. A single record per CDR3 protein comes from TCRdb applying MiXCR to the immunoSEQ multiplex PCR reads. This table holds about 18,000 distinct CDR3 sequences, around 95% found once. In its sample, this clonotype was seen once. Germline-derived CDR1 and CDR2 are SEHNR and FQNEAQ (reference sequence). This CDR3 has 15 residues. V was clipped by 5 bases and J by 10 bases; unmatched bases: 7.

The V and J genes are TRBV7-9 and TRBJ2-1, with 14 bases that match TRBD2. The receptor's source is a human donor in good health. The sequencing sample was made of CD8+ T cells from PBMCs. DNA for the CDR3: TGTGCCAGCAGCCAGGGACTAGCGGGAGTCGCCGAGCAGTTCTTC. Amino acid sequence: CASSQGLAGVAEQFF.